The next 32 T cell receptor beta chains were all read from a single sample in a study of blood T cell repertoires in COVID-19. Clones were read by immunoSEQ multiplex PCR, and TCRdb kept only the in-frame ones, dropping some. The table lists 120,000 or so clones, 70% to 90% of them singletons. Sequencing was carried out using peripheral blood. The receptors shown here come from a woman aged 45 to 65 with acute or convalescent COVID-19.

The rearrangement links TRBV7-7 to TRBJ1-3; 7 bases are shared with TRBD1. The trim removed 5 bases at V and 4 bases at J, leaving 2 bases unmatched. Germline-derived CDR1 and CDR2 are SSHAT and FNYEAQ (reference sequence). The CDR3 totals 13 residues. The CDR3, as DNA: TGTGCCAGCAGCAAGGGACAGGGAAACACCATATATTTT. This sequence encodes CASSKGQGNTIYF.

This chain uses TRBV11-2 with TRBJ2-3; D gene uncertain. The V end lost 4 bases, the J end lost 8 bases, and 13 bases lay between the germline ends. Germline values: CDR1 SGHAT, CDR2 FQNNGV. This CDR3 has 13 residues. As DNA, the CDR3 is TGTGCCAGCAGCTCAAACTACTTTGGTACGCAGTATTTT. Translation: CASSSNYFGTQYF.

The chain links TRBV6-6 to TRBJ2-5, with TRBD2 matching over 8 bases. The germline CDR1 and CDR2 sequences are MNHNY and SVGAGI (reference sequence). The CDR3 has 13 residues. With 6 bases clipped from V and 3 bases from J, the junction kept 3 bases outside the gene matches. CDR3 nucleotide sequence: TGTGCCAGCAGATTAGCGGGAAAAGAGACCCAGTACTTC. Its protein product is CASRLAGKETQYF.

The chain links TRBV5-1 to TRBJ2-7; the D is unclear. CDR1 and CDR2 from the germline V gene are SGHRS and YFSETQ. There are 15 residues in the CDR3. Trimming removed 0 bases at V and 0 bases at J, with 10 bases between. CDR3 bases: TGCGCCAGCAGCTTGGTGGCCGCCAGCTCCTACGAGCAGTACTTC. Translation gives CASSLVAASSYEQYF.

The chain links TRBV5-1 to TRBJ1-2; 7 positions agree with TRBD1. The ends lost 2 bases at V and 6 bases at J; junction bases unmatched: 10. CDR3 size: 15 residues. Germline CDR1 SGHRS, CDR2 YFSETQ. In nucleotides, the CDR3 is TGCGCCAGCAGCTTTAAGGGGGCTGGTGAAAATGGCTACACCTTC. This translates into CASSFKGAGENGYTF.

CDR3 sequence: CASRAPGVLDTGELFF. The CDR3 nucleotides read TGTGCCAGCAGGGCCCCGGGAGTATTGGACACCGGGGAGCTGTTTTTT. The chain employs TRBV27 and TRBJ2-2, with D possibly TRBD2 on 6 matching bases. This CDR3 is built from 16 residues. The V gene's germline CDR1 is MNHEY and CDR2 SMNVEV (reference sequence). V was shortened by 6 bases and J by 3 bases, with 17 bases between the two germline ends.

This chain connects TRBV28 to TRBJ2-7; TRBD2 agrees at 10 bases. Trimming took 5 bases from V and 3 from J; bases not matched to a gene: 7. Germline CDR1 reads MDHEN; CDR2 reads SYDVKM. This CDR3 contains 15 residues. The CDR3 DNA reads as TGTGCCAGCAGTACTAGGGCTAGCGGGAGCTACGAGCAGTACTTC. As protein: CASSTRASGSYEQYF.

The chain joins TRBV24-1 to TRBJ2-3; the D gene is possibly TRBD2 (6 bases). The CDR3 length is 14 residues. CDR1 KGHDR and CDR2 SFDVKD come from the germline V gene. V was trimmed by 9 bases and J by 3 bases, leaving 15 bases between them. This CDR3 reads CATPLERETDTQYF. The CDR3 bases are TGTGCCACCCCTCTTGAACGGGAGACAGATACGCAGTATTTT.

This clone came up a few times. The J gene is TRBJ1-6, the V gene TRBV5-1; 7 positions match TRBD1. V was clipped by 5 bases and J by 15 bases; unmatched bases: 17. The length of the CDR3 is 15 residues. Germline V gene data show CDR1 as SGHRS and CDR2 as YFSETQ. CDR3: CASSSRTGQPLLLHF. The CDR3 region has the DNA TGCGCCAGCAGTTCTCGGACAGGTCAACCTCTTCTCCTCCACTTT.

The chain has TRBV18 and TRBJ2-7; TRBD1 might be the D (5 bases). V was trimmed by 3 bases and J by 2 bases, leaving 14 bases between them. This CDR3 comprises 15 residues. Germline-derived CDR1 and CDR2 are KGHSH and LQKENI. Here the CDR3 DNA reads TGTGCCAGCTCACCTAGGGCAGGGAACCCCTACGAGCAGTACTTC. Translation: CASSPRAGNPYEQYF.

This clone was found a few times. The chain carries TRBV5-1 and TRBJ2-5, with 8 bases matching TRBD1. The CDR3 is 14 amino acids. In germline, CDR1 is SGHRS, CDR2 YFSETQ. Unmatched junction bases numbered 5, after V lost 3 bases and J lost 4 bases. CDR3 in amino acids: CASSSDRAGETQYF. Written as DNA, the CDR3 is TGCGCCAGCAGCTCGGACAGGGCGGGAGAGACCCAGTACTTC.

The chain recombines TRBV6-5 with TRBJ1-1; a weak D match, TRBD1 (5 bases). The CDR3 runs to 15 residues. V shed 6 bases and J shed 5 bases, with 19 bases lying between them. Germline CDR1 MNHEY, CDR2 SVGAGI. DNA of the CDR3: TGTGCCAGCAGCCGCCGGGGACGGCGGGGGACTGAAGCTTTCTTT. This gives the protein CASSRRGRRGTEAFF.

This chain joins TRBV19 and TRBJ1-1; 7 bases map to TRBD1. This CDR3 comprises 13 residues. With 5 bases clipped from V and 5 bases from J, the junction kept 5 bases outside the gene matches. Germline V gene data show CDR1 as LNHDA and CDR2 as SQIVND (reference sequence). The CDR3 nucleotides read TGTGCCAGTAGTCACAGGGGTAGGACTGAAGCTTTCTTT. It codes for CASSHRGRTEAFF.

J is TRBJ2-1 and V is TRBV9, with 7 positions matching TRBD2. V trimming: 0 bases; J trimming: 2 bases; junction bases outside the gene matches: 5. This CDR3 spans 16 amino acids. Germline CDR1 is SGDLS and CDR2 is YYNGEE. The CDR3 DNA reads as TGTGCCAGCAGCGTAGTGGTGGGAGGGCCCTACAATGAGCAGTTCTTC. Amino acid sequence: CASSVVVGGPYNEQFF.

The chain is built from TRBV18 and TRBJ2-2; D remains ambiguous. The germline V gene has CDR1 KGHSH and CDR2 LQKENI. The CDR3 is 12 amino acids. Deletions cut 2 bases from V and 7 bases from J, with 5 bases between. The CDR3 DNA reads TGTGCCAGCTCACCATATATCGGGGAGCTGTTTTTT. This gives the protein CASSPYIGELFF.

V gene TRBV3-1 (or the pseudogene TRBV3-2) combines with J gene TRBJ1-2, with no clear D. Germline V gives CDR1 LGHDT, CDR2 YNNKEL (reference sequence). The germline V and J ends were trimmed by 4 bases and 6 bases, with 18 bases remaining between them. The CDR3 is 15 residues long. CDR3 amino acids: CASSPYGRSNDGYTF. Here the CDR3 DNA reads TGTGCCAGCAGCCCTTACGGCAGGTCGAATGATGGCTACACCTTC.

This sequence joins TRBV20-1 and TRBJ1-1; 10 nucleotides align to TRBD1. From germline, CDR1 is DFQATT and CDR2 SNEGSKA (reference sequence). The CDR3 spans 12 residues. The V gene end was trimmed by 6 bases and the J gene end by 8 bases; junction bases not matched to a gene: 6. CDR3 bases: TGCAGTGCCAGTAGGGACAGGGGAGAAGCTTTCTTT. Amino acid sequence: CSASRDRGEAFF.

The genes are TRBV3-1 (or the pseudogene TRBV3-2) and TRBJ2-1; 11 bases align to TRBD2. V shed 4 bases and J 6 bases; nucleotides not matched to a gene: 5. Looked up from germline, CDR1 is LGHDT and CDR2 is YNNKEL (reference sequence). This CDR3 contains 15 residues. CDR3 bases: TGTGCCAGCAGCCTACTAGCGGGAGCGGGCAATGAGCAGTTCTTC. Translation: CASSLLAGAGNEQFF.

This chain joins TRBV28 and TRBJ1-5, with D tentatively TRBD1 (5 bases). This CDR3 is built from 14 residues. Trimming removed 4 bases at V and 6 bases at J, with 13 bases between. Germline V lookup: CDR1 MDHEN, CDR2 SYDVKM. CDR3 loop: CASSSAGGSQPQHF. The CDR3 region has the DNA TGTGCCAGCAGTTCCGCCGGGGGAAGTCAGCCCCAGCATTTT.

The chain couples TRBV28 to TRBJ2-7; D is perhaps TRBD2 (6 bases). This CDR3 region has 14 residues. Germline V gene sequence: CDR1 MDHEN, CDR2 SYDVKM. Deletions cut 3 bases from V and 2 bases from J, with 11 bases between. In DNA form, the CDR3 reads TGTGCCAGCAGTTTGGGGGGTTCCGCCTACGAGCAGTACTTC. The encoded protein is CASSLGGSAYEQYF.

This chain's CDR3 is CASSVGHLNTGELFF. CDR3 bases: TGTGCCAGCAGCGTGGGGCACCTCAACACCGGGGAGCTGTTTTTT. This chain connects TRBV9 to TRBJ2-2; possibly TRBD1 for D (5 bases). Germline CDR1 reads SGDLS; CDR2 reads YYNGEE. This CDR3 comprises 15 residues. Trimming removed 2 bases at V and 2 bases at J, with 10 bases between.

This clone appeared a single time. The gene calls are TRBV29-1 and TRBJ2-5; 8 bases line up with TRBD1. The junction had 7 bases not matched to a gene; V was cut back by 0 bases and J by 4 bases. CDR1 and CDR2 (germline): SQVTM, ANQGSEA. The CDR3 spans 15 residues. The CDR3 sequence is CSVEDRQGARETQYF. The CDR3 DNA reads TGCAGCGTTGAAGATCGGCAGGGGGCGAGAGAGACCCAGTACTTC. Full variable domain (missing parts from reference TRBV29-1 and TRBJ2-5): SAVISQKPSRDICQRGTSLTIQCQVDSQVTMMFWYRQQPGQSLTLIATANQGSEATYESGFVIDKFPISRPNLTFSTLTVSNMSPEDSSIYLCSVEDRQGARETQYFGPGTRLLVL.

This chain uses TRBV28 with TRBJ1-4; 8 positions match TRBD1. Germline lookup yields CDR1 MDHEN and CDR2 SYDVKM. The CDR3 is 14 amino acids. V gave up 8 bases and J gave up 8 bases; unmatched junction bases: 10. CDR3 DNA: TGTGCCAGCGGAGAAGGACAGGGCCTAGAAAAACTGTTTTTT. Protein: CASGEGQGLEKLFF.

The chain links TRBV7-7 to TRBJ2-2; D call uncertain. The CDR3 is made up of 12 amino acids. CDR1 and CDR2 (germline): SSHAT, FNYEAQ (reference sequence). V dropped 8 bases and J dropped 1 base, with 5 bases sitting between them. CDR3 in amino acids: CASSGNTGELFF. The CDR3 bases are TGTGCCAGCTCAGGGAACACCGGGGAGCTGTTTTTT.

This rearrangement joins TRBV7-9 to TRBJ1-3; tentatively, D is TRBD1 (5 bases). V shed 3 bases and J shed 4 bases, with 7 bases lying between them. CDR1 and CDR2 from the germline V gene are SEHNR and FQNEAQ (reference sequence). This CDR3 is built from 13 residues. The CDR3 loop is CASSLSGGNTIYF. CDR3 in DNA: TGTGCCAGCAGCTTGTCAGGGGGAAACACCATATATTTT.

The sample holds a few counts of this clone. The rearrangement joins TRBV27 to TRBJ1-5; no clear D. The CDR3 extends over 16 amino acids. Germline assignment: CDR1 MNHEY and CDR2 SMNVEV (reference sequence). V was trimmed by 0 bases and J by 0 bases, leaving 9 bases between them. CDR3 sequence reads: CASSLSRGYSNQPQHF. Written as DNA, the CDR3 is TGTGCCAGCAGTTTATCTCGGGGATATAGCAATCAGCCCCAGCATTTT.

This chain uses TRBV7-2 with TRBJ1-4; D call uncertain. Germline assignment: CDR1 SGHTA and CDR2 FQGNSA. The CDR3 extends over 16 amino acids. V was shortened by 4 bases and J by 2 bases, with 14 bases between the two germline ends. The CDR3 DNA reads TGTGCCAGCAGCTCCGGGGAGGGTACCACTAATGAAAAACTGTTTTTT. Its protein product is CASSSGEGTTNEKLFF.

This clone occurred once. The chain links TRBV5-1 to TRBJ2-7; 7 bases line up with TRBD1. Germline V gene lookup returns CDR1 SGHRS and CDR2 YFSETQ. V lost 0 bases and J lost 3; bases outside the gene matches: 9. This CDR3 has 16 residues. The CDR3 DNA reads TGCGCCAGCAGCTTGGCCGCTGGGACAGTGAGCTACGAGCAGTACTTC. Residues: CASSLAAGTVSYEQYF.

The chain carries TRBV3-1 (or the pseudogene TRBV3-2) and TRBJ2-7; D possibly corresponds to TRBD2 (5 bases). Germline V gives CDR1 LGHDT, CDR2 YNNKEL (reference sequence). This CDR3 contains 12 residues. V lost 4 bases and J 6 bases, leaving 10 bases between the germline ends. The CDR3 loop reads CASSLNEGEQYF. CDR3 DNA sequence: TGTGCCAGCAGCCTCAACGAGGGCGAGCAGTACTTC.

The chain carries TRBV6-5 and TRBJ1-3; 7 positions match TRBD1. CDR1 is MNHEY, CDR2 SVGAGI, per germline. The junction had 9 bases not matched to a gene; V was cut back by 6 bases and J by 4 bases. The CDR3 has 15 residues. CDR3 nucleotides: TGTGCCAGCAGCCGAGGGGGCAAAGCAGGAAACACCATATATTTT. This translates into CASSRGGKAGNTIYF.

The chain links TRBV9 to TRBJ1-2; TRBD1 agrees at 7 bases. Germline trimming cut 5 bases from V and 8 bases from J; bases unmatched to any gene: 9. CDR1 SGDLS and CDR2 YYNGEE come from the germline V gene. The CDR3 is 13 amino acids. CDR3 protein: CASRETGPKGYTF. CDR3 in DNA: TGTGCCAGCAGGGAGACAGGGCCTAAGGGCTACACCTTC.

This chain uses TRBV24-1 with TRBJ1-5; no reliable D call. Trimming removed 4 bases at V and 0 bases at J, with 6 bases between. CDR1 and CDR2 (germline): KGHDR, SFDVKD. This CDR3 region has 14 residues. This CDR3 is CATSDVYSNQPQHF. The CDR3 nucleotides are TGTGCCACCAGTGACGTGTATAGCAATCAGCCCCAGCATTTT.